This TCR beta chain was sequenced for a study of cytomegalovirus exposure and HLA in healthy donors. Across the whole study: Within an early data release were about 80 million unique TCRs drawn from HLA-typed donors.

This clone was observed a few times. What it recognizes is unknown. Use of 60 Vbeta and 13 Jbeta primers characterized the PCR. The protocol was immunoSEQ multiplex PCR, while the TCRdb copy is restricted to in-frame clones and leaves out a portion. The sample lists 120,000 to 150,000 clones, 75% to 90% seen once, with roughly 2.9% in the top ten. Germline loops: CDR1 SNHLY, CDR2 FYNNEI. The CDR3 is 13 residues long. Trimming shortened V by 5 bases and J by 0 bases, and 5 bases separated the two germline ends. Whole-study findings and limits: With later analysis, a missense DCLRE1C variant became linked to TCR beta V- and J-gene trimming. TCR beta sequences reportedly predicted most subjects' HLA-A and HLA-B alleles accurately. Reports indicated that the classifier achieved high specificity and sensitivity in diagnosing cytomegalovirus status.

Sequenced material: PBMCs. This receptor was obtained from a woman in her twenties or thirties in good health and CMV-seronegative. The chain has TRBV2 and TRBJ1-3; D not certain. The CDR3 region is CASSLLSGNTIYF. The CDR3 DNA is TGTGCCAGCAGTCTCCTCTCTGGAAACACCATATATTTT.